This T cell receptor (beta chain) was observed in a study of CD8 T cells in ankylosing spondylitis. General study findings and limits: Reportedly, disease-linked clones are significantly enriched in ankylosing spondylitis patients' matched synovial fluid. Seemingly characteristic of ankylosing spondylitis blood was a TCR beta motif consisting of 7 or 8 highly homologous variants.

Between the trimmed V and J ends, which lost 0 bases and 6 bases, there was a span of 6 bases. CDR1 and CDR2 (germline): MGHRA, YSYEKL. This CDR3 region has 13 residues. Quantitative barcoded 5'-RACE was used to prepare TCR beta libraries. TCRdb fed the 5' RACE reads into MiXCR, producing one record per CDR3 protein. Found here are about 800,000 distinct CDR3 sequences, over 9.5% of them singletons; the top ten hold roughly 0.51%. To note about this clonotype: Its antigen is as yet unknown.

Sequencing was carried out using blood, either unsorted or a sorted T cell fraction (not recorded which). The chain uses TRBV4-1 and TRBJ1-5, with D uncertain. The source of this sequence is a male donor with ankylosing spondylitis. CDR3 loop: CASSQELVQPQHF. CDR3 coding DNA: TGCGCCAGCAGCCAAGAACTTGTTCAGCCCCAGCATTTT.